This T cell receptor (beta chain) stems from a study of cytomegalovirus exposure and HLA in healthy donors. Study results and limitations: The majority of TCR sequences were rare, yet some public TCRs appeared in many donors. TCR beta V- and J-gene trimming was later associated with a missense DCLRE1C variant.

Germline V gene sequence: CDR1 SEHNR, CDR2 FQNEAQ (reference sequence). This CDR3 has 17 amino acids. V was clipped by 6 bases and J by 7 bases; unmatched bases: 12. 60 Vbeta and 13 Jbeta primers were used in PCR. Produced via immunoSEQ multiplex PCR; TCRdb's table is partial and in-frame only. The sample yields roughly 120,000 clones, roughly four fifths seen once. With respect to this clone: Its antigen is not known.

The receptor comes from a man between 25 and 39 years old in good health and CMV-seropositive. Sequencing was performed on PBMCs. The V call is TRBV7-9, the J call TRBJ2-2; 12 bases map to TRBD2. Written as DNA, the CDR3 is TGTGCCAGCAGTTCCTGGACTAGCGGGATATCCGGCGGGGAGCTGTTTTTT. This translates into CASSSWTSGISGGELFF.